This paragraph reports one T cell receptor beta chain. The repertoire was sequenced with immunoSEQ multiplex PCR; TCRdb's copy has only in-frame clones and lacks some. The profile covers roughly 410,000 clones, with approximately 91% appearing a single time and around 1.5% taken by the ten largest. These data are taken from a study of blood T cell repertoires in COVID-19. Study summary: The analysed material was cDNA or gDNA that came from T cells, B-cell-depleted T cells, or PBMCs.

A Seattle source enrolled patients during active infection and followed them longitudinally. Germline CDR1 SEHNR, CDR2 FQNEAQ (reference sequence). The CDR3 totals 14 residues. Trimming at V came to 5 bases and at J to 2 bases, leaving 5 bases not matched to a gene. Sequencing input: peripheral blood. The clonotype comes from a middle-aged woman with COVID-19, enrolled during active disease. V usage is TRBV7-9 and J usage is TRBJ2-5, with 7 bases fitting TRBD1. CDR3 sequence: CASSHWDRQETQYF. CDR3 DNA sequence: TGTGCCAGCAGCCACTGGGACAGACAAGAGACCCAGTACTTC.